In this sample, the clone carrying this T cell receptor beta chain turned up many times. This entry comes from a study of neurological immune-mediated disorders. TCRdb passed the 5' RACE reads through MiXCR, listing each CDR3 protein once. The sample records over 50,000 distinct CDR3 sequences, roughly 4.9% being singletons. The CDR3 sequence is 13 residues long. Losses at the gene ends were 3 bases for V and 14 bases for J; bases not matched to a gene: 11. Germline V lookup: CDR1 SEHNR, CDR2 FQNEAQ (reference sequence). This TCR derives from a human donor with multiple sclerosis. The donor label of this sample is uncertain. Sample: PBMCs. This rearrangement joins TRBV7-9 to TRBJ2-3; TRBD2 matches 7 bases. CDR3 in amino acids: CASSFGDYSLGYF. The DNA of the CDR3 is TGTGCCAGCAGCTTCGGGGACTACTCCCTTGGGTATTTT. The complete variable domain, with remaining parts taken from reference TRBV7-9 and TRBJ2-3, reads DTGVSQNPRHKITKRGQNVTFRCDPISEHNRLYWYRQTLGQGPEFLTYFQNEAQLEKSRLLSDRFSAERPKGSFSTLEIQRTEQGDSAMYLCASSFGDYSLGYFGPGTRLTVL.